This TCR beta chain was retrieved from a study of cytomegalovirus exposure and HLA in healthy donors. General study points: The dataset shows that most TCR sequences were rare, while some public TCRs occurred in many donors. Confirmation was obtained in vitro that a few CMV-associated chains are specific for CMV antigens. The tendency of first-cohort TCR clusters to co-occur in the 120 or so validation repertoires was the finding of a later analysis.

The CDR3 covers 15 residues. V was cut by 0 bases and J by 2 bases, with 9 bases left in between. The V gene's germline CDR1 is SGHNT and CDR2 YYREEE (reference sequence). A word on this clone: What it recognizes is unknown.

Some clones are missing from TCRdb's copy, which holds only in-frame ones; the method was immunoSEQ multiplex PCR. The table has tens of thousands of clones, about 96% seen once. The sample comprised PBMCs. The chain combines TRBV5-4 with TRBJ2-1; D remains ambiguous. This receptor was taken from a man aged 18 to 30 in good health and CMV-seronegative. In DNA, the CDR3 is TGTGCCAGCAGCTTGGACGTAGTACCCTACAATGAGCAGTTCTTC. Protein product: CASSLDVVPYNEQFF.